Below, 17 T cell receptor beta chains from the same sample are listed, as sequenced in a study of blood T cell repertoires in COVID-19. Clones were read by immunoSEQ multiplex PCR, and TCRdb kept only the in-frame ones, dropping some. The data hold roughly 43,000 clones, with under 85% observed a single time. Sequencing was performed on peripheral blood. These receptors all come from a woman aged 80 or older with acute or convalescent COVID-19.

The chain has TRBV5-1 and TRBJ2-7; TRBD1 agrees at 8 bases. Germline V CDR1 and CDR2: SGHRS, YFSETQ. The ends lost 4 bases at V and 5 bases at J; junction bases unmatched: 5. The CDR3 is 13 amino acids. The CDR3 DNA is TGCGCCAGCAGCCGGACAGGGATGAACGAGCAGTACTTC. Its protein product is CASSRTGMNEQYF.

The V call is TRBV11-2, the J call TRBJ2-3, with D possibly TRBD2 on 6 matching bases. The ends were cut back, 5 bases at V and 3 bases at J, with 15 bases in the middle. Germline CDR1 reads SGHAT; CDR2 reads FQNNGV. The CDR3 is 15 amino acids. CDR3 bases: TGTGCCAGCAGCCCCCGAGGGCGGGGAACAGATACGCAGTATTTT. Translated: CASSPRGRGTDTQYF.

The V call is TRBV19, the J call TRBJ1-3; TRBD1 matches 9 bases. Germline CDR1 reads LNHDA; CDR2 reads SQIVND (reference sequence). The junction had 15 bases not matched to a gene; V was cut back by 7 bases and J by 5 bases. The CDR3 is 17 amino acids. CDR3 bases: TGTGCCAGTACTCTAACGCCTACAGGGGGCTTAAGAAACACCATATATTTT. It yields the protein CASTLTPTGGLRNTIYF.

V and J are TRBV5-1 and TRBJ2-2; TRBD1 matches 9 bases. The CDR3 has 14 amino acids. Germline V lookup: CDR1 SGHRS, CDR2 YFSETQ. J lost 7 bases, V lost 3 bases, and 4 bases had no gene match. The CDR3 bases are TGCGCCAGCAGCTCCCGGGACAGGGACGGGGAGCTGTTTTTT. Its translation is CASSSRDRDGELFF.

J is TRBJ1-1 and V is TRBV5-6, with TRBD1 as a possible D gene (5 bases). V lost 4 bases and J 2 bases, leaving 21 bases between the germline ends. Germline lookup yields CDR1 SGHDT and CDR2 YYEEEE. CDR3 length: 17 residues. The CDR3 loop is CASSPIGGGVINTEAFF. CDR3 sequence (DNA): TGTGCCAGCAGCCCCATCGGGGGTGGTGTTATCAACACTGAAGCTTTCTTT. The complete variable domain, with remaining parts taken from reference TRBV5-6 and TRBJ1-1, reads DAGVTQSPTHLIKTRGQQVTLRCSPKSGHDTVSWYQQALGQGPQFIFQYYEEEERQRGNFPDRFSGHQFPNYSSELNVNALLLGDSALYLCASSPIGGGVINTEAFFGQGTRLTVV.

This clone was counted only a few times. The chain's CDR3 is CSAPGTGGYTF. The CDR3 DNA reads as TGCAGTGCTCCGGGGACAGGGGGCTACACCTTC. The chain has TRBV20-1 and TRBJ1-2; 9 bases match TRBD1. With V trimmed by 5 bases and J by 8 bases, 3 bases remained unmatched. The CDR3 runs to 11 residues. Germline V gives CDR1 DFQATT, CDR2 SNEGSKA (reference sequence).

This sequence joins TRBV5-4 and TRBJ2-3; 8 bases map to TRBD2. Trimming at V came to 4 bases and at J to 2 bases, leaving 9 bases not matched to a gene. The CDR3 has 16 residues. In germline, CDR1 is SGHNT, CDR2 YYREEE (reference sequence). The CDR3 reads CASSAGRGGDTDTQYF. The CDR3, as DNA: TGTGCCAGCAGCGCCGGGAGGGGGGGCGACACAGATACGCAGTATTTT.

The V and J genes are TRBV18 and TRBJ2-1, with 8 bases lining up with TRBD2. The V segment lost 5 bases and the J segment 3 bases; nucleotides outside the gene matches: 3. Germline CDR1 reads KGHSH; CDR2 reads LQKENI. The CDR3 sequence is 14 residues long. The CDR3 region has the DNA TGTGCCAGCTCAAATAGCGGGGACTACAATGAGCAGTTCTTC. Its protein product is CASSNSGDYNEQFF.

This CDR3 reads CASSPRQGSYNEQFF. The CDR3 DNA sequence: TGTGCCAGCAGCCCTAGACAGGGCTCCTACAATGAGCAGTTCTTC. V and J are TRBV14 and TRBJ2-1; TRBD1 matches at 7 bases. This CDR3 has 15 residues. V was clipped by 4 bases and J by 0 bases; unmatched bases: 3. From germline, CDR1 is SGHDN and CDR2 FVKESK.

The chain has TRBV5-1 and TRBJ1-1; D remains ambiguous. This CDR3 is 16 amino acids long. The V end was cut by 4 bases, the J end by 2 bases, with 18 bases between. The germline V gene has CDR1 SGHRS and CDR2 YFSETQ. CDR3 protein: CASSRSVGGGNTEAFF. Here the CDR3 DNA reads TGCGCCAGCAGCCGAAGTGTGGGCGGAGGTAACACTGAAGCTTTCTTT.

The genes are TRBV2 and TRBJ2-7, with TRBD1 identical over 7 bases. The germline V gene encodes CDR1 SNHLY and CDR2 FYNNEI. V gave up 6 bases and J gave up 3 bases; unmatched junction bases: 5. There are 13 residues in the CDR3. The DNA for the CDR3 is TGTGCCAGCAGGGGGGACAGCCGCTACGAGCAGTACTTC. It codes for CASRGDSRYEQYF.

The chain combines TRBV2 with TRBJ1-1; maybe TRBD1 (5 bases). The CDR3 is 12 residues long. The germline V and J ends were trimmed by 11 bases and 11 bases, with 21 bases remaining between them. Germline CDR1 SNHLY, CDR2 FYNNEI. For the CDR3, the DNA is TGTGCCCGCTCGGGGGGAGCGGTAGCGGCTTTCTTT. Translation: CARSGGAVAAFF.

The V gene is TRBV4-1, the J gene TRBJ1-2; a possible D gene is TRBD1 (5 bases). CDR1 and CDR2 from the germline V gene are MGHRA and YSYEKL. V lost 4 bases and J lost 8, with 17 bases in between. The CDR3 contains 14 residues. Written as DNA, the CDR3 is TGCGCCAGCAGCCTAGAGACAGTTGCTTGGGGCTACACCTTC. This codes for CASSLETVAWGYTF.

The chain has TRBV19 and TRBJ1-2; D possibly corresponds to TRBD1 (6 bases). The germline V gene has CDR1 LNHDA and CDR2 SQIVND (reference sequence). This CDR3 has 14 amino acids. V gave up 5 bases and J gave up 0 bases, with 10 bases separating them. The CDR3 DNA reads TGTGCCAGTAGTTGGGCAGGGGCTAACTATGGCTACACCTTC. Amino acid sequence: CASSWAGANYGYTF.

The chain couples TRBV20-1 to TRBJ1-3, with 7 nucleotides matching TRBD1. The CDR3 has 14 residues. V shed 3 bases, J shed 2 bases, and the junction held 4 bases outside the gene matches. Germline V gives CDR1 DFQATT, CDR2 SNEGSKA (reference sequence). This CDR3 reads CSASNRGPGNTIYF. The CDR3, as DNA: TGCAGTGCTAGTAACAGGGGACCTGGAAACACCATATATTTT.

V usage is TRBV19 and J usage is TRBJ2-2, with D possibly matching TRBD1 (5 bases). V dropped 3 bases and J dropped 13 bases, with 21 bases sitting between them. The CDR3 length is 15 residues. Germline-derived CDR1 and CDR2 are LNHDA and SQIVND (reference sequence). The CDR3 DNA is TGTGCCAGTAGTATTGGCAGGGCCGCCCCCGGCCTGCTGTTTTTT. Its translation is CASSIGRAAPGLLFF.

The genes are TRBV6-5 and TRBJ1-1; the D is unclear. V was shortened by 9 bases and J by 6 bases, with 14 bases between the two germline ends. CDR1 MNHEY and CDR2 SVGAGI come from the germline V gene. The CDR3 spans 12 residues. CDR3 coding DNA: TGTGCCAGGGCCCTAGGCCCTGCTGAAGCTTTCTTT. Translated, it gives CARALGPAEAFF.